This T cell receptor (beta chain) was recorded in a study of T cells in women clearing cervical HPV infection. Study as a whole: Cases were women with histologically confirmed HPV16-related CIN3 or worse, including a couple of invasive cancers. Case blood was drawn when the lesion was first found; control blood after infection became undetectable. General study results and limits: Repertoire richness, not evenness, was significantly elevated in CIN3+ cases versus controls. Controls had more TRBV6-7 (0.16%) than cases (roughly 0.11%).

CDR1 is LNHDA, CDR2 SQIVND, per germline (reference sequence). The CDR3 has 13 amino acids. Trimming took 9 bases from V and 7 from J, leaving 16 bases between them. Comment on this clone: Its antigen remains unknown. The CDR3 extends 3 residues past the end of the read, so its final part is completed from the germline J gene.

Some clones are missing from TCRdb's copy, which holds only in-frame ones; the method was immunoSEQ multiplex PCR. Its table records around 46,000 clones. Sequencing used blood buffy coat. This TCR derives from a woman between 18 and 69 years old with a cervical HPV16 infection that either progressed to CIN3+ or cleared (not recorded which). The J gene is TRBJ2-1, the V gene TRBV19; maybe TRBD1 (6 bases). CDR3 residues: CARQDRRLNEQFF. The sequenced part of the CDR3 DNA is TGTGCCAGACAAGACAGGCGGTTGAATGAG.